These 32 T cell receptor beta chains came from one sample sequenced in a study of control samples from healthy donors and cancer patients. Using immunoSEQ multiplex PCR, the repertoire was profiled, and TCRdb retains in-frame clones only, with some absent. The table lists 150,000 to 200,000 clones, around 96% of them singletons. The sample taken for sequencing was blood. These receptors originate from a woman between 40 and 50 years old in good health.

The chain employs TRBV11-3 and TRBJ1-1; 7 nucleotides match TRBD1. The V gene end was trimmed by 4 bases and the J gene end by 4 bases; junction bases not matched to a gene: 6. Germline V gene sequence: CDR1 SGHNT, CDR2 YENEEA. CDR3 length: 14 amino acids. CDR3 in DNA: TGTGCCAGCAGCTGGGGGACAGCGGGCACTGAAGCTTTCTTT. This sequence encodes CASSWGTAGTEAFF.

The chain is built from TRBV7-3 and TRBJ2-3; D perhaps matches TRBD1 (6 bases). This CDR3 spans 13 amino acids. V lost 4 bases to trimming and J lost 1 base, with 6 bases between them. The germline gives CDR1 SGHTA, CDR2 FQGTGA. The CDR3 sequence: CASSSGGTDTQYF. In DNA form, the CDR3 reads TGTGCCAGCAGCTCAGGGGGCACAGATACGCAGTATTTT.

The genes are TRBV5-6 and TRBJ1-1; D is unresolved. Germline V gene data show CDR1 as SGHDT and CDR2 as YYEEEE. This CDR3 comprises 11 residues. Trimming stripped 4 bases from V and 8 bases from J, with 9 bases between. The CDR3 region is CASSLESEAFF. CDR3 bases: TGTGCCAGCAGCCTGGAGAGCGAAGCTTTCTTT. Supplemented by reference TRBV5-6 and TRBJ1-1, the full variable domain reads DAGVTQSPTHLIKTRGQQVTLRCSPKSGHDTVSWYQQALGQGPQFIFQYYEEEERQRGNFPDRFSGHQFPNYSSELNVNALLLGDSALYLCASSLESEAFFGQGTRLTVV.

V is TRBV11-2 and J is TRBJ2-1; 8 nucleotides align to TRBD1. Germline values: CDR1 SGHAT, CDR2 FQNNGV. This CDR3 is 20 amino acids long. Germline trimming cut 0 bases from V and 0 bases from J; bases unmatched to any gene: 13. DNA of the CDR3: TGTGCCAGCAGCTTAGAGGGGACTGTGGGACAGGTTAGCTCCTACAATGAGCAGTTCTTC. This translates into CASSLEGTVGQVSSYNEQFF.

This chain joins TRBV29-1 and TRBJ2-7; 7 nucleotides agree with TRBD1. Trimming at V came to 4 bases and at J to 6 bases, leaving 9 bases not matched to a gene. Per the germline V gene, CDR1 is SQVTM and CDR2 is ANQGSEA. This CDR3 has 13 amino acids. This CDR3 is CSVGGRGLSEQYF. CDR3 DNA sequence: TGCAGCGTTGGGGGAAGGGGGCTCTCCGAGCAGTACTTC.

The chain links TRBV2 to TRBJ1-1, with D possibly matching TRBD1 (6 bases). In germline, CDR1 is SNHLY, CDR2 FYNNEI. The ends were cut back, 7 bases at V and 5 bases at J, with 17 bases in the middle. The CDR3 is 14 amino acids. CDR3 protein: CASNPGRGRTEAFF. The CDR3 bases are TGTGCCAGCAACCCGGGCAGGGGAAGAACTGAAGCTTTCTTT.

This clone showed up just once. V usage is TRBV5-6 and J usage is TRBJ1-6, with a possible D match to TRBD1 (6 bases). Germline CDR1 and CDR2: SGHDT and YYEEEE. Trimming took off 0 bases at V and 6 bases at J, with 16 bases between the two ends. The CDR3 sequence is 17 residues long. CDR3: CASSLETQGRSNSPLHF. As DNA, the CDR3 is TGTGCCAGCAGCTTGGAAACACAGGGTCGGAGTAATTCACCCCTCCACTTT.

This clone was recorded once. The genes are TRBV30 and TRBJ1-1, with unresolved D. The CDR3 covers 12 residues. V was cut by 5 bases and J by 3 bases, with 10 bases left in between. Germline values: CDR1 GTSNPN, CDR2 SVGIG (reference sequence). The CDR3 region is CAWGEAYTEAFF. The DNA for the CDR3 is TGTGCCTGGGGGGAGGCGTACACTGAAGCTTTCTTT.

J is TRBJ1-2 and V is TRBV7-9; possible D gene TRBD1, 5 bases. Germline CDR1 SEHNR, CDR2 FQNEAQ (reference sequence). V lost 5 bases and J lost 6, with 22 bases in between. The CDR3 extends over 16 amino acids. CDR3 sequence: CASSLSLARRGDGYTF. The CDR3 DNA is TGTGCCAGCAGCCTCAGTTTGGCCAGGAGGGGCGATGGCTACACCTTC.

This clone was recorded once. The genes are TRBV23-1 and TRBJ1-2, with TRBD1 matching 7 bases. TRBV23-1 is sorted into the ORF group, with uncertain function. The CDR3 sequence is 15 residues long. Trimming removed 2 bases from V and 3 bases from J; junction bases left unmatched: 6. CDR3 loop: CASSQNRDRHYGYTF. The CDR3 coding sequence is TGCGCCAGCAGTCAAAACCGGGACAGACACTATGGCTACACCTTC.

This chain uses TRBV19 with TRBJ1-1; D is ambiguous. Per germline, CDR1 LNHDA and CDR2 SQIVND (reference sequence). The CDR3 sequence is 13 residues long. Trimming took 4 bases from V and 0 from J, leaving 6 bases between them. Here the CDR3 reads CASSSGMNTEAFF. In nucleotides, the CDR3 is TGTGCCAGTAGTAGCGGGATGAACACTGAAGCTTTCTTT.

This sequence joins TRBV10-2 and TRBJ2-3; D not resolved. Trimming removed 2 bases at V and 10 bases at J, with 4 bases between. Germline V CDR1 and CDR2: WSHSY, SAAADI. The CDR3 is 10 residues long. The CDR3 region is CASSEEAQYF. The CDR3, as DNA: TGCGCCAGCAGTGAGGAGGCGCAGTATTTT.

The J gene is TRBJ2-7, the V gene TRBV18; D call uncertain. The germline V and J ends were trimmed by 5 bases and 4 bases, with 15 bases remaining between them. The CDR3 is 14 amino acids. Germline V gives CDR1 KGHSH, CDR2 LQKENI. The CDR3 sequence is CASSSGPPPYEQYF. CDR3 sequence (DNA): TGTGCCAGCTCATCCGGGCCTCCTCCTTACGAGCAGTACTTC.

The CDR3 protein is CASTDPHNEQFF. CDR3 sequence (DNA): TGTGCCAGCACCGACCCACACAATGAGCAGTTCTTC. V gene TRBV25-1 combines with J gene TRBJ2-1; D gene uncertain. The CDR3 runs to 12 residues. Looked up from germline, CDR1 is MGHDK and CDR2 is SYGVNS. Trimming took off 7 bases at V and 5 bases at J, with 9 bases between the two ends.

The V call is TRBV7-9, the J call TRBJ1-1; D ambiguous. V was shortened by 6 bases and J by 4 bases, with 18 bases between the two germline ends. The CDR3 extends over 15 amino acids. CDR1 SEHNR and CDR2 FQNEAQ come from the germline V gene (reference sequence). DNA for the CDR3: TGTGCCAGCAGTTCTACACCGGGCAGCAGCACTGAAGCTTTCTTT. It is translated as CASSSTPGSSTEAFF.

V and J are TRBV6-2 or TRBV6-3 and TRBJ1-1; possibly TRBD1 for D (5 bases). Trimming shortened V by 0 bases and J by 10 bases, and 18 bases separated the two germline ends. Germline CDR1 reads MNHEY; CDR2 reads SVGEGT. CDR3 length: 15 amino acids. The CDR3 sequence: CASSYSSQWGEGAFF. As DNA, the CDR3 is TGTGCCAGCAGTTACTCGAGTCAGTGGGGGGAAGGAGCTTTCTTT.

CDR3 nucleotide sequence: TGTGCCAGCAGCTTAGTGGGAGACGCTGGAGATACGCAGTATTTT. As protein: CASSLVGDAGDTQYF. This rearrangement joins TRBV7-6 to TRBJ2-3, with D possibly matching TRBD2 (5 bases). V dropped 1 base and J dropped 5 bases, with 13 bases sitting between them. The CDR3 is made up of 15 amino acids. Germline V CDR1 and CDR2: SGHVS, FNYEAQ.

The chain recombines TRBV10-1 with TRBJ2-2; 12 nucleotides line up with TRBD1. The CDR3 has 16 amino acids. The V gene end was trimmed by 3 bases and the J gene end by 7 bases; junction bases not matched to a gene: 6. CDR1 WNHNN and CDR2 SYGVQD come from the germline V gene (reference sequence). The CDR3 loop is CASSDQGQGANGELFF. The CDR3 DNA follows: TGCGCCAGCAGTGACCAGGGACAGGGGGCTAACGGGGAGCTGTTTTTT.

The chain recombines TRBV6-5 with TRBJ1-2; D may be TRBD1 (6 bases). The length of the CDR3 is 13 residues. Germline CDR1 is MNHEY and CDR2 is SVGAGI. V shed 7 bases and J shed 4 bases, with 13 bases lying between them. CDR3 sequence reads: CASKRTELYGYTF. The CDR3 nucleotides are TGTGCCAGCAAGCGGACAGAGCTCTATGGCTACACCTTC.

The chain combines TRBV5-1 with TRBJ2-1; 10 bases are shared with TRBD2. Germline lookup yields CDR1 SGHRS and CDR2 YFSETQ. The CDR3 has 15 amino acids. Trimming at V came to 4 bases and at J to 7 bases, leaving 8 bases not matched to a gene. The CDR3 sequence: CASSTASGGGNEQFF. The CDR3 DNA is TGCGCCAGCAGCACCGCTAGCGGGGGAGGAAATGAGCAGTTCTTC.

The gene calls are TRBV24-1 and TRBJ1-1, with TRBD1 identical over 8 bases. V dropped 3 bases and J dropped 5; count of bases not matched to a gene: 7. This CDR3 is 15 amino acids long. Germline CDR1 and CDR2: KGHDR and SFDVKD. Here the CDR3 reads CATSDKDRVETEAFF. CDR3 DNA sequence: TGTGCCACCAGTGATAAGGACAGGGTTGAGACTGAAGCTTTCTTT.

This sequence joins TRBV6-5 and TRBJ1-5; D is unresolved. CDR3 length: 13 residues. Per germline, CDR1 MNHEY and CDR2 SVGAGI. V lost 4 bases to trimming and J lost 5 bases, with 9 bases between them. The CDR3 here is CASSFSRDQPQHF. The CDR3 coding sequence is TGTGCCAGCAGTTTTTCGAGGGATCAGCCCCAGCATTTT.

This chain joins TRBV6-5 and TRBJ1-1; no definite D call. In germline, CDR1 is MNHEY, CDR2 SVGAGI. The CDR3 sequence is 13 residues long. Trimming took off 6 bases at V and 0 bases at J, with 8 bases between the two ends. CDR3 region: CASRGPMNTEAFF. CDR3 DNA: TGTGCCAGCAGAGGACCGATGAACACTGAAGCTTTCTTT.

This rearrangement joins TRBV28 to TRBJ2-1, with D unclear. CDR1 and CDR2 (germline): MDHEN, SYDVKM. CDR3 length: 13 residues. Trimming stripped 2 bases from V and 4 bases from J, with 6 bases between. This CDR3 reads CASSLLGYNEQFF. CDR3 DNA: TGTGCCAGCAGTTTACTGGGATACAATGAGCAGTTCTTC.

The CDR3 reads CASKGAGNTIYF. The CDR3 DNA reads as TGTGCCAGCAAAGGGGCCGGAAACACCATATATTTT. J is TRBJ1-3 and V is TRBV7-9; possibly TRBD1 for D (5 bases). This CDR3 is 12 amino acids long. Trimming removed 7 bases at V and 4 bases at J, with 8 bases between. Germline CDR1 SEHNR, CDR2 FQNEAQ (reference sequence).

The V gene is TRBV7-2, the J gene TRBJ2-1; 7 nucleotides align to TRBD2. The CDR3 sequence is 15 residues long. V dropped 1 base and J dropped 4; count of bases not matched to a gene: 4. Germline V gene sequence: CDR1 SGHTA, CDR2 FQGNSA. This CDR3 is CASSLDLAEYNEQFF. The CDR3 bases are TGTGCCAGCAGCTTAGACCTAGCGGAGTACAATGAGCAGTTCTTC.

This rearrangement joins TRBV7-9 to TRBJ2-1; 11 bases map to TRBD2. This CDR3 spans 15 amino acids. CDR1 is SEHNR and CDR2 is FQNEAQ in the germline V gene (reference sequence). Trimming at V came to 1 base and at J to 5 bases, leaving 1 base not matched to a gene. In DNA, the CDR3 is TGTGCCAGCAGCTTAGGACTAGCGGGACACAATGAGCAGTTCTTC. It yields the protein CASSLGLAGHNEQFF.

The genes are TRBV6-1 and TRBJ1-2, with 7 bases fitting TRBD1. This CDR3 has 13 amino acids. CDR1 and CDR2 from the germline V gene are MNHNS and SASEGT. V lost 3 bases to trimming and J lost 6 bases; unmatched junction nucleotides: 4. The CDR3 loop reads CASSDRDRDGYTF. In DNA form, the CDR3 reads TGTGCCAGCAGTGATCGAGACAGGGATGGCTACACCTTC.

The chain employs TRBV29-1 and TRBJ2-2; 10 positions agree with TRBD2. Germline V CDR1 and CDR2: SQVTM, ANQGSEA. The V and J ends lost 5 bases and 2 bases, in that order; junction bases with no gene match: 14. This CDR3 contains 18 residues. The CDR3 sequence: CSVQPLAGGQKNTGELFF. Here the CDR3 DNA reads TGCAGCGTTCAGCCCTTAGCGGGGGGACAAAAAAACACCGGGGAGCTGTTTTTT.

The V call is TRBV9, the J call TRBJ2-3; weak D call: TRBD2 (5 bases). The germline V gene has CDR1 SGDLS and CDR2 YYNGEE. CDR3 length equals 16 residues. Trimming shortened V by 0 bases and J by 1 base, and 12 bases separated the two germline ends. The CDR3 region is CASSVGPDYRTDTQYF. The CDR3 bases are TGTGCCAGCAGCGTAGGCCCCGACTATCGCACAGATACGCAGTATTTT.

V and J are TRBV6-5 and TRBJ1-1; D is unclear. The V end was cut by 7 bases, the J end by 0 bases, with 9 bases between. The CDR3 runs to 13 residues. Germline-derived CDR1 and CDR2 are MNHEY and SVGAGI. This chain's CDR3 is CASKLNMNTEAFF. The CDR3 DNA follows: TGTGCCAGCAAGCTTAACATGAACACTGAAGCTTTCTTT.

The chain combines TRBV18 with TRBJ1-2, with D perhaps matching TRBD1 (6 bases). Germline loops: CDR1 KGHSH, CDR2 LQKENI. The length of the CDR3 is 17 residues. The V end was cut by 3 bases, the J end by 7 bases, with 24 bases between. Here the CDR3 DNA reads TGTGCCAGCTCACCCTACCGCAACAGGGAGGTTGACGGTGGCTACACCTTC. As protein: CASSPYRNREVDGGYTF.